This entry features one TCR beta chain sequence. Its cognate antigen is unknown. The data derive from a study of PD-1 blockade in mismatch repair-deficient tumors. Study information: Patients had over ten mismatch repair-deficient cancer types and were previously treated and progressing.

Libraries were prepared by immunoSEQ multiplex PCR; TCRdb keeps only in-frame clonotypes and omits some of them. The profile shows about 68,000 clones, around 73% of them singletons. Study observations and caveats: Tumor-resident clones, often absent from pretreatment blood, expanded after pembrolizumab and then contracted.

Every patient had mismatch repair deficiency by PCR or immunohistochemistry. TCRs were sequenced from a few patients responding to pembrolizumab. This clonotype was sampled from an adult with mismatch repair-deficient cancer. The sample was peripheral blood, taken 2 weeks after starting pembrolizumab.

This chain's CDR3 is CATSREGRGGQPQHF. In DNA form, the CDR3 reads TGTGCCACCAGCAGAGAAGGCCGGGGCGGACAGCCCCAGCATTTT. V gene TRBV15 combines with J gene TRBJ1-5, with D tentatively TRBD1 (5 bases). V gave up 0 bases and J gave up 7 bases, with 13 bases separating them. The V gene's germline CDR1 is LNHNV and CDR2 YYDKDF (reference sequence). The CDR3 is 15 residues long.